These 15 T cell receptor beta chains were sequenced from one sample in a study of OX40 agonist ivuxolimab in advanced cancers. Libraries were constructed by the immunoSEQ multiplex PCR assay. The source is immuneACCESS, and TCRdb retained only in-frame sequences with V and J called. Part of the clones is not carried over; for the studies checked, unresolved V genes explain less than half of this, and the remainder is unexplained. Here the sample has roughly 56,000 clones; about 86% occur a single time. Of the sample, around 0.9% is held by the ten largest clones. Specimen: CD4+ or CD8+ T cells sorted from blood, collected in a trial of the OX40 agonist ivuxolimab. The source of these receptors is an adult with an advanced solid tumor such as melanoma, head and neck, liver or kidney cancer.

Comment on this clone: This specimen includes other DNA sequences encoding the same CDR3. The gene calls are TRBV4-1 and TRBJ1-5; TRBD1 is a possible D gene (5 bases). V was trimmed by 1 base and J by 10 bases, leaving 17 bases between them. CDR1 is MGHRA and CDR2 is YSYEKL in the germline V gene. The CDR3 has 15 residues. This chain's CDR3 is CASSQAIRVGQPQHF. CDR3 DNA: TGCGCCAGCAGCCAAGCAATCAGGGTGGGTCAACCCCAGCATTTT.

The chain joins TRBV4-2 to TRBJ2-1, with 9 nucleotides matching TRBD2. This CDR3 region has 14 residues. Germline values: CDR1 LGHNA, CDR2 YNFKEQ. With 0 bases clipped from V and 9 bases from J, the junction kept 3 bases outside the gene matches. The CDR3 region is CASSQDRREGEQFF. For the CDR3, the DNA is TGTGCCAGCAGCCAAGATCGGCGGGAGGGTGAGCAGTTCTTC.

The V gene is TRBV27, the J gene TRBJ1-6; D is undetermined. Looked up from germline, CDR1 is MNHEY and CDR2 is SMNVEV (reference sequence). Trimming removed 4 bases at V and 9 bases at J, with 7 bases between. The CDR3 has 12 amino acids. Here the CDR3 reads CASSSFPSPLHF. Here the CDR3 DNA reads TGTGCCAGCAGTTCCTTTCCTTCACCCCTCCACTTT.

The rearrangement uses TRBV23-1 and TRBJ1-1, with D uncertain. Being an ORF, TRBV23-1 has a function that is uncertain. There are 15 residues in the CDR3. The V gene lost 2 bases and the J gene lost 1 base, with 11 bases spanning the gap. The CDR3 sequence is CASSQPPGQNTEAFF. The CDR3 nucleotides read TGCGCCAGCAGTCAACCCCCGGGTCAGAACACTGAAGCTTTCTTT.

This chain joins TRBV10-3 and TRBJ2-7; D not certain. CDR1 is ENHRY, CDR2 SYGVKD, per germline. V was clipped by 3 bases and J by 1 base, with 7 bases between them. The CDR3 totals 13 residues. CDR3 nucleotides: TGTGCCATCAGTGATCAGCATTCCTACGAGCAGTACTTC. This translates into CAISDQHSYEQYF.

The rearrangement uses TRBV7-8 and TRBJ2-7, with D perhaps matching TRBD1 or TRBD2 (5 bases each). The V gene lost 3 bases and the J gene lost 6 bases, with 21 bases spanning the gap. CDR3 length: 16 amino acids. Looked up from germline, CDR1 is SGHVS and CDR2 is FQNEAQ. The CDR3 nucleotides are TGTGCCAGCAGCTTGGGGCTGGGAGTGTATGGTGTCGAGCAGTACTTC. Its protein product is CASSLGLGVYGVEQYF.

The count of this clone is one. The chain couples TRBV19 to TRBJ2-7; 10 nucleotides match TRBD1. J gave up 1 base and V 3 bases, and 3 bases lay outside the gene matches. The length of the CDR3 is 15 residues. Germline V gives CDR1 LNHDA, CDR2 SQIVND (reference sequence). CDR3: CASSIGDRGSYEQYF. In DNA form, the CDR3 reads TGTGCCAGTAGTATTGGGGACAGGGGTTCCTACGAGCAGTACTTC. The entire variable domain, with the rest obtained from reference TRBV19 and TRBJ2-7, is as follows: DGGITQSPKYLFRKEGQNVTLSCEQNLNHDAMYWYRQDPGQGLRLIYYSQIVNDFQKGDIAEGYSVSREKKESFPLTVTSAQKNPTAFYLCASSIGDRGSYEQYFGPGTRLTVT.

The chain combines TRBV7-9 with TRBJ2-4; D gene unclear. Deletions cut 1 base from V and 7 bases from J, with 14 bases between. The germline CDR1 and CDR2 sequences are SEHNR and FQNEAQ (reference sequence). The CDR3 is made up of 15 amino acids. CDR3 bases: TGTGCCAGCAGCTTAGGTCTTAGGAAAGAGAACATTCAGTACTTC. Its protein is CASSLGLRKENIQYF.

The chain recombines TRBV5-6 with TRBJ2-1; 7 nucleotides line up with TRBD1. V trimming: 0 bases; J trimming: 10 bases; junction bases outside the gene matches: 4. This CDR3 is 13 amino acids long. Germline CDR1 and CDR2: SGHDT and YYEEEE. CDR3 amino acids: CASSLGGGWEQFF. CDR3 coding DNA: TGTGCCAGCAGCTTGGGAGGGGGCTGGGAGCAGTTCTTC.

This chain joins TRBV2 and TRBJ1-2; D remains ambiguous. V lost 6 bases, J lost 5 bases, and 13 bases lay in between. The length of the CDR3 is 13 residues. CDR1 and CDR2 from the germline V gene are SNHLY and FYNNEI. CDR3 sequence: CASRMGGGYGYTF. Here the CDR3 DNA reads TGTGCCAGCAGAATGGGTGGAGGGTATGGCTACACCTTC. Using reference TRBV2 and TRBJ1-2 for the parts outside the CDR3, the full variable domain is EPEVTQTPSHQVTQMGQEVILRCVPISNHLYFYWYRQILGQKVEFLVSFYNNEISEKSEIFDDQFSVERPDGSNFTLKIRSTKLEDSAMYFCASRMGGGYGYTFGSGTRLTVV.

This clone has a single count. The J gene is TRBJ2-3, the V gene TRBV29-1; perhaps TRBD2 as D (5 bases). V lost 3 bases, J lost 3 bases, and 7 bases lay in between. This CDR3 contains 12 residues. Germline CDR1 reads SQVTM; CDR2 reads ANQGSEA. This CDR3 is CSVDSGTDTQYF. In DNA form, the CDR3 reads TGCAGCGTTGATTCGGGGACAGATACGCAGTATTTT.

Only one count was recorded for this clone. This chain links TRBV6-1 with TRBJ2-2, with 13 bases lining up with TRBD2. CDR1 is MNHNS, CDR2 SASEGT, per germline. This CDR3 contains 19 residues. With 4 bases clipped from V and 6 bases from J, the junction kept 14 bases outside the gene matches. In DNA, the CDR3 is TGTGCCAGCAGTGGAACCGGGACTAGCGGGATTCGTCGCGCCGGGGAGCTGTTTTTT. It translates to CASSGTGTSGIRRAGELFF.

V and J are TRBV4-1 and TRBJ1-1; no clear D. CDR1 is MGHRA, CDR2 YSYEKL, per germline. The CDR3 loop spans 19 amino acids. Trimming shortened V by 1 base and J by 0 bases, and 21 bases separated the two germline ends. DNA for the CDR3: TGCGCCAGCAGCCAAGTGAAGCTAGTCGGAGGGCAGTTGAACACTGAAGCTTTCTTT. It is translated as CASSQVKLVGGQLNTEAFF.

This sequence joins TRBV6-6 and TRBJ1-2; TRBD1 is a possible D gene (6 bases). V was pared by 6 bases and J by 1 base, with 12 bases between. CDR3 size: 14 residues. Germline V gene data show CDR1 as MNHNY and CDR2 as SVGAGI (reference sequence). CDR3 amino acids: CASSRRTDNYGYTF. The CDR3, as DNA: TGTGCCAGCAGCCGCCGGACAGATAACTATGGCTACACCTTC.

In DNA form, the CDR3 reads TGTGCCAGCAGCTTAGACACTCTGGGGTCTGGCTACACCTTC. Its translation: CASSLDTLGSGYTF. The chain links TRBV7-9 to TRBJ1-2; D unclear. Germline V gene lookup returns CDR1 SEHNR and CDR2 FQNEAQ (reference sequence). This CDR3 is built from 14 residues. The V gene lost 1 base and the J gene lost 7 bases, with 13 bases spanning the gap.